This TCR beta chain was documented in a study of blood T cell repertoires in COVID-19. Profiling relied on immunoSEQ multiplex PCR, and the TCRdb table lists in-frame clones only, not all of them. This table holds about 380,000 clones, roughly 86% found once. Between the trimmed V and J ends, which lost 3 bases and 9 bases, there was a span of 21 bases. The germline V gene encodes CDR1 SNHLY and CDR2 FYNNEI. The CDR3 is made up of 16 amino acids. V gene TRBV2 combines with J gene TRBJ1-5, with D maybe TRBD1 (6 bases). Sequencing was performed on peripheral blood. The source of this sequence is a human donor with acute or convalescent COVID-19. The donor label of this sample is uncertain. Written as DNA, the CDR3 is TGTGCCAGCAGTGATTACAGGGCTGTAAGTCGTCTGCCCCAGCATTTT. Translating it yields CASSDYRAVSRLPQHF.